This T cell receptor beta chain was retrieved from a study of blood T cell repertoires in COVID-19 (dated by TCRdb to the early 2020s). Study-wide context: The collaborator samples originated in the United States, Italy and Spain and spanned the acute and convalescent phases of COVID-19. The material from the prospective study consisted of cDNA or gDNA derived from T cells, B-cell-depleted T cells, or PBMCs. The dataset comprised deeply sampled blood TCRbeta repertoires from subjects exposed to, actively infected with, or recovered from COVID-19. A freely available public database, intended as a resource for researchers studying the immune response to SARS-CoV-2, is where the repertoires were released. Samples were obtained from the ongoing ImmuneRACE study (first 160 participants) and from roughly 1,300 subjects provided by 6 global collaborators. A de-identified subject ID, COVID-19 status, age in years and sex were almost always included in the sample metadata. HLA class I and class II types, where available, came from metadata supplied by the sample provider rather than from assay-based typing.

Overall results and qualifications from the work: How much clinical and demographic metadata was included differed by source and by participant, and the metadata was provided uncurated.

TCRbeta CDR3 regions were amplified from genomic DNA using the immunoSEQ Assay, a bias-controlled multiplex PCR. The source study handled its data this way. The number of nucleated cells in each sample was estimated by amplification of reference gene primers within the assay. To quantify the absolute abundance of each unique TCRbeta CDR3 rearrangement, sequence reads were collapsed and filtered. For each sample, productive Simpson clonality was calculated as the square root of Simpson's diversity index over productive rearrangements. As stored in TCRdb, this immuneACCESS dataset retains in-frame rearrangements with V and J assigned. A fraction of the clones does not appear; measured against another copy, unresolved V genes explain less than half of the discrepancy, and the remainder lacks a known reason. The DNA was the basis for D and trimming; V, J and clone size are from that table. The sample table contains over 90,000 clones; only one count was recorded for 60% to 80% of them. Jointly, the top ten make up approximately 9.9% of the sample.

Collaborating institutions collected whole blood in K2EDTA tubes following their own protocols. For TCRbeta analysis, collaborators shipped samples in one of three forms: frozen whole blood, isolated PBMCs, or DNA extracted from either of those sample types. The V and J ends are trimmed by 1 base and 2 bases, leaving 17 bases between them. From its cysteine to its phenylalanine, the CDR3 spans 17 amino acids. Just the 51-base CDR3 DNA is kept, in frame starting at base 1. As encoded in the germline V gene, CDR1 is MNHNS while CDR2 is SASEGT. With regard to this clone: Its antigen has not been determined. Base qualities are not recorded, but no much larger clone differs from it by a single base.

This sequence was found in a man aged 60 to 75 with active or convalescent COVID-19. The chain is made from TRBV6-1 and TRBJ1-2; the D gene cannot be named for sure. Specimen: peripheral blood. In nucleotides, the sequence is TGTGCCAGCAGTGAAGGCCCCTCTTTCACGGGGAACTATGGCTACACCTTC. This encodes CASSEGPSFTGNYGYTF.